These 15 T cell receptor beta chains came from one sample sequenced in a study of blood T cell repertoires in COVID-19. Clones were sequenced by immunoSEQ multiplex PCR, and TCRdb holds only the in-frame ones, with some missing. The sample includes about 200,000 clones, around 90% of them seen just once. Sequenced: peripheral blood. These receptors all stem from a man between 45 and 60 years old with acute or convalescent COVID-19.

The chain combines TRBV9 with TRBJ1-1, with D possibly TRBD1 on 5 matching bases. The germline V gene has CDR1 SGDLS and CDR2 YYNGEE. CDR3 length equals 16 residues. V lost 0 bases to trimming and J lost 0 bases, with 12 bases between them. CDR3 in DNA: TGTGCCAGCAGCGTAGCTACAGGAAATTTGAACACTGAAGCTTTCTTT. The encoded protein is CASSVATGNLNTEAFF.

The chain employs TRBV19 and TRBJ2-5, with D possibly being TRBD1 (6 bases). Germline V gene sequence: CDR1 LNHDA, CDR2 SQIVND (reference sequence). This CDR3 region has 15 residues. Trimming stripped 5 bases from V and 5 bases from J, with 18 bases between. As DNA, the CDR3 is TGTGCCAGTAGTGCGTCGGGACAAAGACGGGAGACCCAGTACTTC. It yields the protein CASSASGQRRETQYF.

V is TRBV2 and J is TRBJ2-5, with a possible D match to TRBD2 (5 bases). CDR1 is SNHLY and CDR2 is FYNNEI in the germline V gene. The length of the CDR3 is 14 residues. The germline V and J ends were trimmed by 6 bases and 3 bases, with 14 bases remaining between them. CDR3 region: CASSDYSEEETQYF. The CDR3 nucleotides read TGTGCCAGCAGCGACTACAGTGAGGAAGAGACCCAGTACTTC.

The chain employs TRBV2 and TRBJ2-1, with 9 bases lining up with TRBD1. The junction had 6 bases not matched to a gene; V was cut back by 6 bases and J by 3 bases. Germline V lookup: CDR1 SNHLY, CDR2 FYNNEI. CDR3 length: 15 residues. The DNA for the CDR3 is TGTGCCAGCAGGAGGGACAGGGAGGGCTACAATGAGCAGTTCTTC. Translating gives CASRRDREGYNEQFF.

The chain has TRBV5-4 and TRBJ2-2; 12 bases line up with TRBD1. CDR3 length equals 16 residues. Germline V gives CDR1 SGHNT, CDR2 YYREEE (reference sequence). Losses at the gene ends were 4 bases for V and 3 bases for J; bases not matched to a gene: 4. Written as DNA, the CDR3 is TGTGCCAGCAGCGCGTGGGACAGGGGGCACACCGGGGAGCTGTTTTTT. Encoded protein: CASSAWDRGHTGELFF.

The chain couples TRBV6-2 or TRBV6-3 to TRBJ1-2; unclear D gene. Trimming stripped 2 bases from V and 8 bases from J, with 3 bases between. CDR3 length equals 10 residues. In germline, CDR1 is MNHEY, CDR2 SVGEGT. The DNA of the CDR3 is TGTGCCAGCAGTTACAGCGGCTACACCTTC. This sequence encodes CASSYSGYTF.

The CDR3 here is CASSKAYVDCATNEKLFF. In DNA, the CDR3 is TGTGCCAGCAGCAAAGCATACGTAGACTGTGCAACTAATGAAAAACTGTTTTTT. This chain uses TRBV21-1 with TRBJ1-4. TRBV21-1 is labeled a pseudogene. The CDR3 runs 18 residues.

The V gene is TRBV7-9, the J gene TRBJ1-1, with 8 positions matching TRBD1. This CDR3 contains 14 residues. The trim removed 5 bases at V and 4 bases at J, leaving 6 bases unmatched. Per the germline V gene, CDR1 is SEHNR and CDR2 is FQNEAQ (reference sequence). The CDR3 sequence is CASSRLTGVTEAFF. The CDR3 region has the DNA TGTGCCAGCAGCAGATTGACAGGGGTCACTGAAGCTTTCTTT.

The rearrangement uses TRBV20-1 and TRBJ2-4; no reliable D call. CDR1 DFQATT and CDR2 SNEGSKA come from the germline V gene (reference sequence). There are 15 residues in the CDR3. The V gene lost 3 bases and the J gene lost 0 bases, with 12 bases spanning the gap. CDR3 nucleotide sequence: TGCAGTGCTAGTGGCTCAGCAGGAGCCAAAAACATTCAGTACTTC. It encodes CSASGSAGAKNIQYF.

CDR3 DNA sequence: TGTGCCAGCAGCGCAGGACTAGCGGGAGTACGTGAGCAGTTCTTC. Amino acid sequence: CASSAGLAGVREQFF. The chain combines TRBV2 with TRBJ2-1; the match to TRBD2 covers 13 bases. Unmatched junction bases numbered 8, after V lost 6 bases and J lost 9 bases. CDR3 length equals 15 residues. The germline CDR1 and CDR2 sequences are SNHLY and FYNNEI. Complete variable domain (other parts from reference TRBV2 and TRBJ2-1): EPEVTQTPSHQVTQMGQEVILRCVPISNHLYFYWYRQILGQKVEFLVSFYNNEISEKSEIFDDQFSVERPDGSNFTLKIRSTKLEDSAMYFCASSAGLAGVREQFFGPGTRLTVL.

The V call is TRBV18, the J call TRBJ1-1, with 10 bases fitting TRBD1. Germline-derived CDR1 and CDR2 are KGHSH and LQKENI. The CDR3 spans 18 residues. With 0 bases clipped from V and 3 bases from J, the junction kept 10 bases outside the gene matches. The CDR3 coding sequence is TGTGCCAGCTCACCACCGGGGAAGACAGGGGGCACCTACACTGAAGCTTTCTTT. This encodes CASSPPGKTGGTYTEAFF.

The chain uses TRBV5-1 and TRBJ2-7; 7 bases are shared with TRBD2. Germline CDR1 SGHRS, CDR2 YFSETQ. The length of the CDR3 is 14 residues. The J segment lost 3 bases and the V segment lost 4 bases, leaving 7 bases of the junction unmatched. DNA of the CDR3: TGCGCCAGCAGCGTCGGGGAGGGAATCTACGAGCAGTACTTC. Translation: CASSVGEGIYEQYF.

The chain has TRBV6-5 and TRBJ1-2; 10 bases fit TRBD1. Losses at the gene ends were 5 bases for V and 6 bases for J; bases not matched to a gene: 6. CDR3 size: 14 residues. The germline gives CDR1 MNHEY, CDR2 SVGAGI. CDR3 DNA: TGTGCCAGCAGTCCCAGGACAGGGGGTAATGGCTACACCTTC. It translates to CASSPRTGGNGYTF.

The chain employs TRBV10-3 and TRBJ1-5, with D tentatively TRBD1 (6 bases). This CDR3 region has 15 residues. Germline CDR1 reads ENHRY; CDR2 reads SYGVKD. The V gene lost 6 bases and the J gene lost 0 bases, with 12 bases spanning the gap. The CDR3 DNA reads TGTGCCATCAGCACAGGGACCCATAGCAATCAGCCCCAGCATTTT. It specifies CAISTGTHSNQPQHF.

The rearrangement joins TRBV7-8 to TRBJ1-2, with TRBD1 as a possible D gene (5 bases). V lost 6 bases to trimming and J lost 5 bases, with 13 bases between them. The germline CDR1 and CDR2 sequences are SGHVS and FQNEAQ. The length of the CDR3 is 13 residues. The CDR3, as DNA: TGTGCCAGCAGTTTACAGGATCTTTATGGCTACACCTTC. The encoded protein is CASSLQDLYGYTF.